The next 8 T cell receptor beta chains were all read from a single sample in a study of T cells in Graves' hyperthyroidism and ophthalmopathy. The TCR beta CDR3 regions underwent amplification using RNA transcripts as the source. Carried out on the TCR CDR3, a first-round RT-PCR used the HTBI primer set. TCRdb analysed the multiplex PCR reads with MiXCR anew, one entry per CDR3 protein. The table records hundreds of thousands of distinct CDR3 sequences, roughly 15% of them present only once. The sample comprised blood. The receptors were sampled from a woman aged 25 to 39 with Graves' hyperthyroidism.

Ten or more counts support this clonotype. This rearrangement joins TRBV29-1 to TRBJ1-1; tentatively, D is TRBD1 (5 bases). The CDR3 loop spans 14 amino acids. V was pared by 5 bases and J by 0 bases, with 13 bases between. The germline gives CDR1 SQVTM, CDR2 ANQGSEA. CDR3 sequence: CSVWADRLNTEAFF. CDR3 sequence (DNA): TGCAGCGTTTGGGCAGACAGATTGAACACTGAAGCTTTCTTT.

The gene calls are TRBV9 and TRBJ1-1, with D perhaps TRBD1 (6 bases). From germline, CDR1 is SGDLS and CDR2 YYNGEE. This CDR3 has 15 amino acids. The ends were cut back, 3 bases at V and 1 base at J, with 13 bases in the middle. CDR3 in DNA: TGTGCCAGCAGCGCGGGGGCGGTCCAGAACACTGAAGCTTTCTTT. It encodes CASSAGAVQNTEAFF.

Ten or more counts support this clonotype. The chain employs TRBV20-1 and TRBJ2-7; weak D call: TRBD2 (6 bases). This CDR3 comprises 14 residues. Trimming left V 3 bases short and J 1 base short, with 13 bases between. CDR1 and CDR2 from the germline V gene are DFQATT and SNEGSKA (reference sequence). The CDR3: CSASRREQSYEQYF. The CDR3 DNA sequence: TGCAGTGCTAGCAGGAGGGAGCAGTCCTACGAGCAGTACTTC.

On this clonotype: A much larger clonotype is one base distant, so this may be a read error. The J gene is TRBJ2-3, the V gene TRBV20-1; 7 bases agree with TRBD2. The germline gives CDR1 DFQATT, CDR2 SNEGSKA (reference sequence). This CDR3 spans 15 amino acids. Losses at the gene ends were 5 bases for V and 2 bases for J; bases not matched to a gene: 10. CDR3 sequence (DNA): TGCAGTGCTGCCCGGGTAGCGGGTACCACAGATACGCAGTATTTT. It codes for CSAARVAGTTDTQYF.

This clonotype occurred many times. The V gene is TRBV20-1, the J gene TRBJ2-7; D might be TRBD1 (6 bases). The CDR3 runs to 14 residues. Trimming removed 3 bases from V and 0 bases from J, with 12 bases in between. Germline CDR1 reads DFQATT; CDR2 reads SNEGSKA (reference sequence). As DNA, the CDR3 is TGCAGTGCTAGCAGTCGGGACACCTCCTACGAGCAGTACTTC. Its protein product is CSASSRDTSYEQYF.

This clonotype was detected ten times or more. CDR3 DNA sequence: TGTGCCAGCAGGAGACTAGCGGGAGGCTACGAGCAGTACTTC. This sequence encodes CASRRLAGGYEQYF. The chain is built from TRBV28 and TRBJ2-7; 13 positions agree with TRBD2. CDR3 length: 14 residues. Trimming removed 6 bases from V and 3 bases from J; junction bases left unmatched: 2. The germline V gene has CDR1 MDHEN and CDR2 SYDVKM.

This clonotype occurred many times. The chain employs TRBV27 and TRBJ1-1; tentative D call: TRBD1 (5 bases). Germline V CDR1 and CDR2: MNHEY, SMNVEV (reference sequence). V dropped 6 bases and J dropped 1 base, with 12 bases sitting between them. This CDR3 comprises 14 residues. The CDR3 here is CASRGVSENTEAFF. The CDR3 DNA is TGTGCCAGCAGGGGGGTTTCGGAGAACACTGAAGCTTTCTTT.

The table lists this clonotype with many counts. The chain carries TRBV12-3 or TRBV12-4 and TRBJ2-1; 14 bases agree with TRBD2. Trimming removed 6 bases from V and 7 bases from J; junction bases left unmatched: 8. This CDR3 is 16 amino acids long. The CDR3 protein is CASSHMTSGRVNEQFF. CDR3 bases: TGTGCCAGCAGCCACATGACTAGCGGGAGGGTGAATGAGCAGTTCTTC.